Reported below is one T cell receptor (beta chain). What it binds is not known. This specimen belongs to a study of cytomegalovirus exposure and HLA in healthy donors. Study details: Drawn from HLA-typed donors, some 80 million unique TCRs were held in an early data release. Study-level points and caveats: Several V segments, TRBV6-2 and TRBV6-3 among them, could not be told apart and were dropped.

The CDR3 has 14 residues. Deletions cut 6 bases from V and 5 bases from J, with 13 bases between. Germline CDR1 reads MDHEN; CDR2 reads SYDVKM. The study ran its PCR with 60 Vbeta and 13 Jbeta primers. Clones were sequenced by immunoSEQ multiplex PCR, and TCRdb holds only the in-frame ones, with some missing. The table shows approximately 140,000 clones, with roughly 80% occurring only once. This TCR derives from a man aged 35 to 55 in good health and CMV-seropositive. The material sequenced was PBMCs. The V gene is TRBV28, the J gene TRBJ1-4, with a possible D match to TRBD1 (5 bases). The CDR3 loop reads CASSLTALNEKLFF. In nucleotides, the CDR3 is TGTGCCAGCAGCCTGACAGCATTGAATGAAAAACTGTTTTTT.